One and the same sample provided the 32 T cell receptor beta chains below, sequenced in a study of shared clonotypes between healthy human individuals. Method: immunoSEQ multiplex PCR; TCRdb's copy keeps in-frame clones and lacks some. The profile shows roughly 700,000 clones, roughly 70% of them singletons. Sequencing input: memory CD4+ T cells sorted from blood. Subset here: CD45RA-negative fraction. These receptors originate from a woman in her thirties in good health.

The CDR3 region has the DNA TGTGCCAGCAGCAAAGCATGGGGGGCCCAGTTCTTC. Its protein product is CASSKAWGAQFF. J is TRBJ2-1 and V is TRBV21-1. TRBV21-1 is assigned pseudogene status. This CDR3 is built from 12 residues.

The chain uses TRBV28 and TRBJ1-1, with 9 bases lining up with TRBD1. Germline assignment: CDR1 MDHEN and CDR2 SYDVKM. The CDR3 sequence is 14 residues long. Trimming removed 5 bases from V and 4 bases from J; junction bases left unmatched: 5. CDR3 residues: CASSTGGASTEAFF. CDR3 nucleotide sequence: TGTGCCAGCAGTACAGGGGGCGCATCCACTGAAGCTTTCTTT. The variable domain in full, completed from reference TRBV28 and TRBJ1-1, reads DVKVTQSSRYLVKRTGEKVFLECVQDMDHENMFWYRQDPGLGLRLIYFSYDVKMKEKGDIPEGYSVSREKKERFSLILESASTNQTSMYLCASSTGGASTEAFFGQGTRLTVV.

The chain combines TRBV7-2 with TRBJ1-1; D uncertain. The CDR3 is made up of 14 amino acids. Trimming took 1 base from V and 6 from J, leaving 12 bases between them. Germline V CDR1 and CDR2: SGHTA, FQGNSA. The CDR3 nucleotides are TGTGCCAGCAGCTTAGATGGTTTCGTGTCTGAAGCTTTCTTT. Translation gives CASSLDGFVSEAFF.

Only one count was recorded for this clone. The V gene is TRBV27, the J gene TRBJ1-1, with 7 bases matching TRBD1. The CDR3 is made up of 15 amino acids. Germline V gene data show CDR1 as MNHEY and CDR2 as SMNVEV (reference sequence). V trimming: 3 bases; J trimming: 3 bases; junction bases outside the gene matches: 7. The CDR3 sequence: CASSLRWDSYTEAFF. CDR3 in DNA: TGTGCCAGCAGTTTGAGATGGGACAGTTACACTGAAGCTTTCTTT.

The CDR3 spells CASSGGTAQETQYF. CDR3 nucleotides: TGCGCCAGCAGTGGGGGGACAGCTCAAGAGACCCAGTACTTC. The chain couples TRBV10-1 to TRBJ2-5, with 7 bases matching TRBD1. CDR3 size: 14 residues. The V gene end was trimmed by 4 bases and the J gene end by 2 bases; junction bases not matched to a gene: 4. Germline values: CDR1 WNHNN, CDR2 SYGVQD (reference sequence).

Comments on this clone: Within the sample, other DNA sequences also encode this same CDR3. The CDR3: CASSPGTLYNEQFF. The CDR3 DNA sequence: TGCGCCAGCAGTCCCGGGACCCTATACAATGAGCAGTTCTTC. V gene TRBV5-1 combines with J gene TRBJ2-1; D is perhaps TRBD1 or TRBD2 (5 bases each). The CDR3 length is 14 residues. Trimming left V 5 bases short and J 4 bases short, with 13 bases between. CDR1 and CDR2 (germline): SGHRS, YFSETQ.

The J gene is TRBJ2-1, the V gene TRBV12-5; D may be TRBD1 (5 bases). The CDR3 sequence is 11 residues long. From germline, CDR1 is LGHNT and CDR2 FRNRAP. Between the trimmed V and J ends, which lost 6 bases and 9 bases, there was a span of 9 bases. This CDR3 is CASGQGAEQFF. DNA of the CDR3: TGTGCTAGTGGGCAGGGCGCTGAGCAGTTCTTC. Based on the CDR3 plus reference TRBV12-5 and TRBJ2-1, the full variable domain is DARVTQTPRHKVTEMGQEVTMRCQPILGHNTVFWYRQTMMQGLELLAYFRNRAPLDDSGMPKDRFSAEMPDATLATLKIQPSEPRDSAVYFCASGQGAEQFFGPGTRLTVL.

V is TRBV28 and J is TRBJ1-2; D is unclear. CDR1 is MDHEN, CDR2 SYDVKM, per germline. Between the trimmed V and J ends, which lost 2 bases and 4 bases, there was a span of 14 bases. This CDR3 region has 15 residues. CDR3 in amino acids: CASSLTGSPGYGYTF. The DNA for the CDR3 is TGTGCCAGCAGTTTAACGGGTAGTCCAGGCTATGGCTACACCTTC.

The J gene is TRBJ1-5, the V gene TRBV7-9; possible D gene TRBD1, 5 bases. Between the trimmed V and J ends, which lost 5 bases and 7 bases, there was a span of 18 bases. This CDR3 is 15 amino acids long. Germline loops: CDR1 SEHNR, CDR2 FQNEAQ (reference sequence). The CDR3 nucleotides are TGTGCCAGCAGCAACTCGGAGGGGCCGGACCAGCCCCAGCATTTT. Amino acids: CASSNSEGPDQPQHF.

The rearrangement joins TRBV4-1 to TRBJ2-1; D is ambiguous. This CDR3 contains 14 residues. CDR1 and CDR2 from the germline V gene are MGHRA and YSYEKL. Trimming took off 3 bases at V and 4 bases at J, with 10 bases between the two ends. CDR3 protein: CASSHQAPYNEQFF. As DNA, the CDR3 is TGCGCCAGCAGCCACCAGGCGCCGTACAATGAGCAGTTCTTC.

This clone was counted a few times. The chain carries TRBV18 and TRBJ1-1; possibly TRBD1 for D (5 bases). V gave up 6 bases and J gave up 5 bases, with 16 bases separating them. CDR3 size: 14 residues. CDR1 KGHSH and CDR2 LQKENI come from the germline V gene. The CDR3 DNA reads as TGTGCCAGCTCGATCCCGGGGGGTCGGACTGAAGCTTTCTTT. It encodes CASSIPGGRTEAFF.

The chain employs TRBV6-1 and TRBJ2-2, with 7 bases aligning to TRBD1. This CDR3 has 15 residues. With 5 bases clipped from V and 4 bases from J, the junction kept 7 bases outside the gene matches. Germline CDR1 reads MNHNS; CDR2 reads SASEGT. In DNA, the CDR3 is TGTGCCAGCAGTAGGCAGGGGGAGATCACCGGGGAGCTGTTTTTT. Translated, it gives CASSRQGEITGELFF.

This chain uses TRBV19 with TRBJ2-5, with TRBD2 matching 14 bases. The CDR3 runs 18 residues. Germline lookup yields CDR1 LNHDA and CDR2 SQIVND (reference sequence). After removal of 2 bases from V and 5 bases from J, the junction contained 10 bases not matched to a gene. CDR3 in amino acids: CASSISETSGRAVETQYF. CDR3 bases: TGTGCCAGTAGTATATCTGAGACTAGCGGGAGGGCTGTTGAGACCCAGTACTTC.

CDR3 nucleotides: TGTGCCAGTACCTCGGCAGACCTCTCGAACACCGGGGAGCTGTTTTTT. Its protein product is CASTSADLSNTGELFF. V is TRBV11-3 and J is TRBJ2-2; no clear D gene. This CDR3 spans 16 amino acids. The germline V gene has CDR1 SGHNT and CDR2 YENEEA. The ends were cut back, 9 bases at V and 0 bases at J, with 17 bases in the middle.

Only one count was recorded for this clone. The V call is TRBV7-2, the J call TRBJ2-2; the match to TRBD1 covers 9 bases. CDR3 length: 16 residues. V dropped 5 bases and J dropped 6; count of bases not matched to a gene: 10. Germline values: CDR1 SGHTA, CDR2 FQGNSA. CDR3 loop: CASSLLRTGAAGELFF. CDR3 DNA sequence: TGTGCCAGCAGCCTCCTAAGGACAGGGGCTGCCGGGGAGCTGTTTTTT.

The rearrangement joins TRBV5-1 to TRBJ2-3; 14 bases match TRBD2. In germline, CDR1 is SGHRS, CDR2 YFSETQ. CDR3 length: 16 amino acids. V gave up 2 bases and J gave up 4 bases; unmatched junction bases: 3. The CDR3 protein is CASSLQGLAGADTQYF. CDR3 nucleotide sequence: TGCGCCAGCAGCTTACAGGGACTAGCGGGAGCAGATACGCAGTATTTT.

J is TRBJ2-2 and V is TRBV20-1, with a weak D call TRBD1 (5 bases). V was trimmed by 6 bases and J by 7 bases, leaving 9 bases between them. CDR1 is DFQATT and CDR2 is SNEGSKA in the germline V gene (reference sequence). The CDR3 covers 11 residues. The CDR3 sequence: CSAPTGGELFF. The CDR3 nucleotides are TGCAGTGCGCCCACAGGCGGGGAGCTGTTTTTT.

Remarks on this clone: Different DNA sequences within this sample yield the same CDR3. The chain joins TRBV7-9 to TRBJ2-2, with 9 nucleotides matching TRBD1. The CDR3 spans 15 residues. V lost 3 bases to trimming and J lost 4 bases; unmatched junction nucleotides: 3. CDR1 is SEHNR and CDR2 is FQNEAQ in the germline V gene (reference sequence). CDR3 sequence reads: CASSLGQGSTGELFF. CDR3 DNA sequence: TGTGCCAGCAGCTTGGGACAGGGCTCCACCGGGGAGCTGTTTTTT.

This clone came up a few times. This sequence joins TRBV20-1 and TRBJ1-1, with D unclear. Trimming took off 6 bases at V and 11 bases at J, with 7 bases between the two ends. Germline assignment: CDR1 DFQATT and CDR2 SNEGSKA (reference sequence). The CDR3 loop spans 8 amino acids. The DNA of the CDR3 is TGCAGTGCGAGGGAGGCTTTCTTT. Translated: CSAREAFF.

This sequence joins TRBV19 and TRBJ2-2; D could derive from TRBD1 or TRBD2 (7 bases each). The length of the CDR3 is 17 residues. Germline assignment: CDR1 LNHDA and CDR2 SQIVND (reference sequence). V was clipped by 3 bases and J by 5 bases, with 19 bases between them. Here the CDR3 reads CASSIGQVGRGTGELFF. The CDR3, as DNA: TGTGCCAGTAGTATCGGACAGGTCGGGCGGGGGACCGGGGAGCTGTTTTTT.

About this clone: A far larger clone differs by one base, so this is likely a read error. The rearrangement joins TRBV6-1 to TRBJ2-5, with a tentative D call TRBD1 (6 bases). CDR3 length: 14 amino acids. CDR1 is MNHNS and CDR2 is SASEGT in the germline V gene. V was cut by 5 bases and J by 0 bases, with 10 bases left in between. The CDR3 DNA is TGTGCCAGCAGTTCCGGGACACACCAAGAGACCCAGTACTTC. Translating gives CASSSGTHQETQYF.

The chain recombines TRBV28 with TRBJ1-3, with D perhaps TRBD1 (6 bases). V lost 8 bases to trimming and J lost 1 base, with 12 bases between them. CDR3 length: 14 amino acids. Per germline, CDR1 MDHEN and CDR2 SYDVKM. In DNA form, the CDR3 reads TGTGCCAGCGGGTGGGGACATTCTGGAAACACCATATATTTT. It translates to CASGWGHSGNTIYF.

The chain links TRBV5-6 to TRBJ1-2; D is ambiguous. V was clipped by 2 bases and J by 8 bases, with 16 bases between them. Germline V gene lookup returns CDR1 SGHDT and CDR2 YYEEEE. The CDR3 runs to 14 residues. CDR3 DNA: TGTGCCAGCAGCTTTTTCCCGGCGAATGGAGGCTACACCTTC. This gives the protein CASSFFPANGGYTF.

About this clone: A read error is the likely source, as a far larger clone sits one nucleotide away. The chain has TRBV7-9 and TRBJ2-5, with D possibly being TRBD1 (6 bases). The J call is in doubt because the DNA end fits TRBJ2-7 better. Germline lookup yields CDR1 SEHNR and CDR2 FQNEAQ (reference sequence). The CDR3 has 12 amino acids. The CDR3 protein is CASSLAGGEQYF. DNA for the CDR3: TGTGCCAGCAGCTTAGCAGGGGGCGAGCAGTACTTC.

The chain links TRBV5-1 to TRBJ2-7, with unresolved D. The CDR3 is made up of 13 amino acids. The V gene lost 6 bases and the J gene lost 1 base, with 11 bases spanning the gap. Germline V lookup: CDR1 SGHRS, CDR2 YFSETQ. DNA of the CDR3: TGCGCCAGCACCCCAAAGGGTTCCTACGAGCAGTACTTC. Protein sequence: CASTPKGSYEQYF.

In DNA form, the CDR3 reads TGCGCCAGCAGCCTTCGAGGTACCGACTACGAGCAGTACTTC. As protein: CASSLRGTDYEQYF. V and J are TRBV4-1 and TRBJ2-7; D gene unclear. Germline values: CDR1 MGHRA, CDR2 YSYEKL. The CDR3 spans 14 residues. Deletions cut 4 bases from V and 3 bases from J, with 13 bases between.

The chain recombines TRBV27 with TRBJ2-3, with 7 bases fitting TRBD2. Germline V gene data show CDR1 as MNHEY and CDR2 as SMNVEV (reference sequence). This CDR3 has 13 residues. V was pared by 2 bases and J by 5 bases, with 1 base of the junction left unmatched. The CDR3 DNA reads as TGTGCCAGCAGTTTAAGGGAGGGAGATACGCAGTATTTT. Translated, it gives CASSLREGDTQYF.

In this sample, this clone turned up a few times. The V call is TRBV2, the J call TRBJ1-1; D is possibly TRBD1 (6 bases). V was pared by 3 bases and J by 1 base, with 9 bases between. CDR3 length: 14 amino acids. In germline, CDR1 is SNHLY, CDR2 FYNNEI. CDR3 bases: TGTGCCAGCAGTGAGAGGGGGGGGAACACTGAAGCTTTCTTT. This translates into CASSERGGNTEAFF.

Regarding this clone: At the DNA level, this CDR3 is encoded by other sequences in the same sample as well. The rearrangement uses TRBV6-5 and TRBJ2-3; 11 positions match TRBD2. Germline loops: CDR1 MNHEY, CDR2 SVGAGI. CDR3 size: 16 residues. J was trimmed by 5 bases and V by 0 bases; bases with no gene match: 4. The chain's CDR3 is CASSYSSGRGGDTQYF. DNA of the CDR3: TGTGCCAGCAGTTACTCTAGCGGGAGGGGCGGAGATACGCAGTATTTT.

V gene TRBV28 combines with J gene TRBJ2-3; 8 bases line up with TRBD2. V trimming: 3 bases; J trimming: 6 bases; junction bases outside the gene matches: 5. Germline CDR1 is MDHEN and CDR2 is SYDVKM. The CDR3 totals 14 residues. CDR3 nucleotides: TGTGCCAGCAGTTTCGGGGGGGTGAGGGATACGCAGTATTTT. Encoded protein: CASSFGGVRDTQYF.

CDR3: CASSFLPGELFF. CDR3 DNA sequence: TGTGCCAGCAGCTTCCTCCCCGGGGAGCTGTTTTTT. V is TRBV28 and J is TRBJ2-2, with D unclear. From germline, CDR1 is MDHEN and CDR2 SYDVKM. This CDR3 is 12 amino acids long. V lost 6 bases to trimming and J lost 6 bases, with 8 bases between them.

The chain couples TRBV7-2 to TRBJ2-5, with 8 bases matching TRBD1. Germline CDR1 and CDR2: SGHTA and FQGNSA. The junction had 4 bases not matched to a gene; V was cut back by 5 bases and J by 2 bases. The length of the CDR3 is 14 residues. Here the CDR3 reads CASSLNRGQETQYF. The CDR3, as DNA: TGTGCCAGCAGCCTCAACAGGGGGCAAGAGACCCAGTACTTC. Full variable domain (rest looked up from reference TRBV7-2 and TRBJ2-5): GAGVSQSPSNKVTEKGKDVELRCDPISGHTALYWYRQSLGQGLEFLIYFQGNSAPDKSGLPSDRFSAERTGGSVSTLTIQRTQQEDSAVYLCASSLNRGQETQYFGPGTRLLVL.